The next 9 T cell receptor beta chains were all read from a single sample in a study of CD8+ T cells in alopecia areata. TCR sequencing used cDNA made by reverse transcription of extracted RNA. Assay used: immunoSEQ multiplex PCR; TCRdb lists only in-frame clones, some missing. The sample records 150,000 to 200,000 clones, 55% being singletons. Sequenced input: CD4+ T cells sorted from blood. The receptors were sampled from a human donor in good health.

CDR3 amino acids: CASTASGYNEQFF. The CDR3 nucleotides are TGTGCCAGCACTGCTAGCGGCTACAATGAGCAGTTCTTC. The rearrangement uses TRBV2 and TRBJ2-1; 7 nucleotides line up with TRBD2. J gave up 3 bases and V 7 bases, and 3 bases lay outside the gene matches. From germline, CDR1 is SNHLY and CDR2 FYNNEI. This CDR3 is 13 amino acids long. The full variable domain, completed using reference TRBV2 and TRBJ2-1, is EPEVTQTPSHQVTQMGQEVILRCVPISNHLYFYWYRQILGQKVEFLVSFYNNEISEKSEIFDDQFSVERPDGSNFTLKIRSTKLEDSAMYFCASTASGYNEQFFGPGTRLTVL.

This sequence joins TRBV29-1 and TRBJ2-3; D uncertain. Germline CDR1 and CDR2: SQVTM and ANQGSEA. The CDR3 is 12 amino acids. Trimming left V 4 bases short and J 5 bases short, with 10 bases between. The CDR3 region is CSVVGLGDTQYF. The CDR3, as DNA: TGCAGCGTTGTCGGGCTCGGAGATACGCAGTATTTT.

The CDR3, as DNA: TGCGCCAGCAGCTTGGCGGGGTTAACTCAGCCCCAGCATTTT. It codes for CASSLAGLTQPQHF. The chain couples TRBV5-1 to TRBJ1-5, with unresolved D. V was trimmed by 0 bases and J by 6 bases, leaving 10 bases between them. This CDR3 is 14 amino acids long. Germline lookup yields CDR1 SGHRS and CDR2 YFSETQ.

V is TRBV7-9 and J is TRBJ2-1, with D possibly being TRBD2 (5 bases). Trimming pared 3 bases from V and 8 bases from J, leaving 14 bases between. Germline loops: CDR1 SEHNR, CDR2 FQNEAQ (reference sequence). The CDR3 runs 14 residues. CDR3: CASSFEAAWDEQFF. CDR3 nucleotides: TGTGCCAGCAGCTTTGAAGCGGCCTGGGATGAGCAGTTCTTC.

This sequence joins TRBV29-1 and TRBJ2-1; possible D gene TRBD2, 5 bases. V was shortened by 7 bases and J by 8 bases, with 12 bases between the two germline ends. Germline CDR1 SQVTM, CDR2 ANQGSEA. CDR3 size: 11 residues. The CDR3 reads CSAWRPDEQFF. The CDR3 coding sequence is TGCAGCGCCTGGAGGCCCGATGAGCAGTTCTTC.

The rearrangement links TRBV29-1 to TRBJ2-5; D is unclear. Trimming shortened V by 4 bases and J by 1 base, and 7 bases separated the two germline ends. The CDR3 has 12 amino acids. Germline CDR1 SQVTM, CDR2 ANQGSEA. CDR3 sequence reads: CSVAKAQETQYF. The DNA of the CDR3 is TGCAGCGTTGCTAAGGCCCAAGAGACCCAGTACTTC.

In this sample, this clone turned up a few times. V usage is TRBV29-1 and J usage is TRBJ2-5, with 10 bases identical to TRBD2. CDR1 SQVTM and CDR2 ANQGSEA come from the germline V gene. The trim removed 7 bases at V and 11 bases at J, leaving 10 bases unmatched. The CDR3 is 12 residues long. The CDR3 is CSAGTSVSEQYF. Here the CDR3 DNA reads TGCAGCGCGGGGACTAGCGTTTCGGAGCAGTACTTC.

In its sample, this clone was seen many times. The chain links TRBV15 to TRBJ2-2, with D unclear. The CDR3 is 14 residues long. Trimming removed 2 bases from V and 2 bases from J, with 6 bases in between. The germline V gene has CDR1 LNHNV and CDR2 YYDKDF (reference sequence). CDR3 sequence reads: CATSRFTNTGELFF. CDR3 DNA sequence: TGTGCCACCAGCAGATTTACCAACACCGGGGAGCTGTTTTTT.

The chain joins TRBV6-5 to TRBJ1-3; D remains ambiguous. V was cut by 6 bases and J by 0 bases, with 6 bases left in between. CDR1 is MNHEY and CDR2 is SVGAGI in the germline V gene. The CDR3 contains 13 residues. The CDR3, as DNA: TGTGCCAGCAGGCTTATCTCTGGAAACACCATATATTTT. Protein sequence: CASRLISGNTIYF.